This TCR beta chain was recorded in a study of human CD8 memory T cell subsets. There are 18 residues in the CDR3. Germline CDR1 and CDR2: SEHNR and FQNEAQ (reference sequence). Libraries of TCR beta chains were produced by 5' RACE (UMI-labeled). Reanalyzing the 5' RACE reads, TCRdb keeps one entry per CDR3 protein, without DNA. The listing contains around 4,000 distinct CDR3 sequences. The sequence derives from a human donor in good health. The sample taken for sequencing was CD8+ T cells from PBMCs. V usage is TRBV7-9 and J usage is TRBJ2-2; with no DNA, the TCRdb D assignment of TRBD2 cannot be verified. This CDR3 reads CASSSPPGLAVNTGELFF.